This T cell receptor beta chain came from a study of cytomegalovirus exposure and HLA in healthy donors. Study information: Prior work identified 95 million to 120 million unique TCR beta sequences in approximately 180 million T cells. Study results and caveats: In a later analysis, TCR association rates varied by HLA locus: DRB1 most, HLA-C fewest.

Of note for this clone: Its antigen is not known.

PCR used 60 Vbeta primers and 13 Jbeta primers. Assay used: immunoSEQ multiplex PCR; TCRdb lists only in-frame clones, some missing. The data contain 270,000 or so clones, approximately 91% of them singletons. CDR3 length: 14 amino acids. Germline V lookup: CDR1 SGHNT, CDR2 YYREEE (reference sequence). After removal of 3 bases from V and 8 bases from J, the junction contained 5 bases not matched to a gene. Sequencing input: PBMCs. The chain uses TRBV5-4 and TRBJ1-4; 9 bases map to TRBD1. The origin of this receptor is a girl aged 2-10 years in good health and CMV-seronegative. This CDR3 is CASSSWDRDEKLFF. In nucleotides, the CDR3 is TGTGCCAGCAGCTCATGGGACAGGGACGAAAAACTGTTTTTT.